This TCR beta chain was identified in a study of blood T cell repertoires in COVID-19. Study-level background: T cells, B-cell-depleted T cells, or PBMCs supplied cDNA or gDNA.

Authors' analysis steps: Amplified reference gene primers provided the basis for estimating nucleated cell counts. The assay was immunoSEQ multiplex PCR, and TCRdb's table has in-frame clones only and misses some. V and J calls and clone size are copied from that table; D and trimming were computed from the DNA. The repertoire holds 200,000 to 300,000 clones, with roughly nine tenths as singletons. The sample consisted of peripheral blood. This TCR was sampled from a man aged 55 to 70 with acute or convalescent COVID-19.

In nucleotides, the CDR3 is TGCGCCAGCAGCCCGAGTGGCGGGGCCTGGAACACCGGGGAGCTGTTTTTT. Translating it yields CASSPSGGAWNTGELFF. This chain joins TRBV5-1 and TRBJ2-2, with D possibly being TRBD2 (6 bases). Germline lookup yields CDR1 SGHRS and CDR2 YFSETQ. V lost 4 bases to trimming and J lost 1 base, with 17 bases between them. The CDR3 is 17 amino acids.